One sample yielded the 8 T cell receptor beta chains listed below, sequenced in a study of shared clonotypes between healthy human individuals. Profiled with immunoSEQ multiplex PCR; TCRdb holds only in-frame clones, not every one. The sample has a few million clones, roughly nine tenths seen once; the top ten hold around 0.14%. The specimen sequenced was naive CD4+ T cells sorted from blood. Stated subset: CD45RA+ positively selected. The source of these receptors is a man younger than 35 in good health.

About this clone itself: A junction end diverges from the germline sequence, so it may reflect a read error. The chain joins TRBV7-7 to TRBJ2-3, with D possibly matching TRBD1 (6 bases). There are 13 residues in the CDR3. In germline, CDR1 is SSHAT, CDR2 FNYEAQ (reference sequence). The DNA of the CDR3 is TGTGCTAGCAGCTTGCAGGGGACAGATACGCAGTATTTT. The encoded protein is CASSLQGTDTQYF.

The CDR3 DNA reads as TGTGCCACCAGCAGAGGGGGAGACAGGGGAACCTACGAGCAGTACTTC. This gives the protein CATSRGGDRGTYEQYF. V and J are TRBV15 and TRBJ2-7, with TRBD1 identical over 8 bases. The CDR3 loop spans 16 amino acids. With 1 base clipped from V and 2 bases from J, the junction kept 7 bases outside the gene matches. From germline, CDR1 is LNHNV and CDR2 YYDKDF (reference sequence).

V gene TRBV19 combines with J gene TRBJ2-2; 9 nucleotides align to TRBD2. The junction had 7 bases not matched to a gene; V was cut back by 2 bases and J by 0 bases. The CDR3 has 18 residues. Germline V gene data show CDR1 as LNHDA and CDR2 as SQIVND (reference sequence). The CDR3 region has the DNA TGTGCCAGTAGTATACTAGCGGGAAGGAGATCGAACACCGGGGAGCTGTTTTTT. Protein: CASSILAGRRSNTGELFF. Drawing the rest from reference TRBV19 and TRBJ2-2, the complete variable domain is DGGITQSPKYLFRKEGQNVTLSCEQNLNHDAMYWYRQDPGQGLRLIYYSQIVNDFQKGDIAEGYSVSREKKESFPLTVTSAQKNPTAFYLCASSILAGRRSNTGELFFGEGSRLTVL.

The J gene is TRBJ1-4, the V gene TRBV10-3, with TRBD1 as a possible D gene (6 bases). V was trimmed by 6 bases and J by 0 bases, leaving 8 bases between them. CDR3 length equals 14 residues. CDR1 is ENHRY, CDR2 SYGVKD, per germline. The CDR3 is CAISRTATNEKLFF. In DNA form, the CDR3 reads TGTGCCATCAGCCGGACAGCAACTAATGAAAAACTGTTTTTT.

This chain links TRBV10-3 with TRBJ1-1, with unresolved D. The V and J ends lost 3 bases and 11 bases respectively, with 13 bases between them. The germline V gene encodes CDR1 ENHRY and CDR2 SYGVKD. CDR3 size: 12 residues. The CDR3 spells CAISDAAEWAFF. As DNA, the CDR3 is TGTGCCATCAGTGACGCGGCGGAGTGGGCTTTCTTT.

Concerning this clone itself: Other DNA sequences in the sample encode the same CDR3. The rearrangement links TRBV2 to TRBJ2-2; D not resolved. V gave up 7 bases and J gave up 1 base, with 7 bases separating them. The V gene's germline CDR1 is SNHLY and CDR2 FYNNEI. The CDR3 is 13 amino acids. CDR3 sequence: CASTGVNTGELFF. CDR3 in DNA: TGTGCCAGCACTGGGGTGAACACCGGGGAGCTGTTTTTT.

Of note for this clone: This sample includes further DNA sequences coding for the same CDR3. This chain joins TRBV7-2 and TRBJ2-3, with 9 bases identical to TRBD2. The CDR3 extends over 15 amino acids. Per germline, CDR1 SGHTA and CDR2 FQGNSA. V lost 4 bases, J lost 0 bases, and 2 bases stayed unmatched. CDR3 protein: CASSSSGVSTDTQYF. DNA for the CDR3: TGTGCCAGCAGCTCTAGCGGGGTGAGCACAGATACGCAGTATTTT.

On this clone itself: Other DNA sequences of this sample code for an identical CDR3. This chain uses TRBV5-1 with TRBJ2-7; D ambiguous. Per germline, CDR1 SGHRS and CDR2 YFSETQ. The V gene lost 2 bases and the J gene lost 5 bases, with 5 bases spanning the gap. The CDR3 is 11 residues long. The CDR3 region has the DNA TGCGCCAGCAGCTTTGGGAACGAGCAGTACTTC. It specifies CASSFGNEQYF.